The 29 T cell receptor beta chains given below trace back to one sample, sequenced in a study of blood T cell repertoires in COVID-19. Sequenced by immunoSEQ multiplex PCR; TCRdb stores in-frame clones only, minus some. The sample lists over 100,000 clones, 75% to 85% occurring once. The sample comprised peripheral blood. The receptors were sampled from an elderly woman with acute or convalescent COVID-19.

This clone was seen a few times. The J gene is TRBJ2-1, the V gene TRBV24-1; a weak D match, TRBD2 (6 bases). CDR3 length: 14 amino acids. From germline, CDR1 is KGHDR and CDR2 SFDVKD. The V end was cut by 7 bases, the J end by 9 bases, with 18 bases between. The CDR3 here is CATSAGLSPIEQFF. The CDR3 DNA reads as TGTGCCACCAGCGCGGGACTCAGCCCCATTGAGCAGTTCTTC.

The CDR3, as DNA: TGTGCCAGTAGTATACAAAACGCTAGGAATGAGCAGTTCTTC. It codes for CASSIQNARNEQFF. V usage is TRBV19 and J usage is TRBJ2-1; no reliable D call. Germline V gene lookup returns CDR1 LNHDA and CDR2 SQIVND (reference sequence). Deletions cut 2 bases from V and 7 bases from J, with 12 bases between. This CDR3 has 14 residues.

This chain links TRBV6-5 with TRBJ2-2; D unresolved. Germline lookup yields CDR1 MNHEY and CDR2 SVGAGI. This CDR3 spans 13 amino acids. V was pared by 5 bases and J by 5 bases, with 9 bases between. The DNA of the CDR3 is TGTGCCAGCAGTCAAACTCTTACCGGGGAGCTGTTTTTT. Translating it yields CASSQTLTGELFF.

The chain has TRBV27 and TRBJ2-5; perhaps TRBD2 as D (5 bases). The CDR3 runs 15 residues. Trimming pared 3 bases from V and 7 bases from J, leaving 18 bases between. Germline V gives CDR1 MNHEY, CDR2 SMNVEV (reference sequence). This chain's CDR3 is CASSFTGPGIGTQYF. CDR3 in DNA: TGTGCCAGCAGTTTTACGGGCCCGGGAATTGGGACCCAGTACTTC.

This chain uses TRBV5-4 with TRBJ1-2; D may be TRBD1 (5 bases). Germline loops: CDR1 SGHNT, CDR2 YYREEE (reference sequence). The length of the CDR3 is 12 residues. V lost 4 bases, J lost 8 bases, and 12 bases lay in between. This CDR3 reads CASSPAGKGYTF. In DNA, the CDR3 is TGTGCCAGCAGCCCGGCAGGGAAGGGCTACACCTTC.

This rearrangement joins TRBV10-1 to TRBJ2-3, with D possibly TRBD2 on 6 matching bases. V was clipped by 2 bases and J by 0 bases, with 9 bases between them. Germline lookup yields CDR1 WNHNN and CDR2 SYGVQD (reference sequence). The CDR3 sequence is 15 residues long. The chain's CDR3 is CASSEQLASTDTQYF. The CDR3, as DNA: TGCGCCAGCAGTGAGCAACTAGCAAGCACAGATACGCAGTATTTT.

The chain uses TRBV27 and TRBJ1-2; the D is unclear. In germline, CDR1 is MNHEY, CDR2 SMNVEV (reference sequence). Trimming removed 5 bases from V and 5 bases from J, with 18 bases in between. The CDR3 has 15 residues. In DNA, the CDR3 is TGTGCCAGCAGTCCTGGACGGACTCAGTATTATGGCTACACCTTC. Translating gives CASSPGRTQYYGYTF.

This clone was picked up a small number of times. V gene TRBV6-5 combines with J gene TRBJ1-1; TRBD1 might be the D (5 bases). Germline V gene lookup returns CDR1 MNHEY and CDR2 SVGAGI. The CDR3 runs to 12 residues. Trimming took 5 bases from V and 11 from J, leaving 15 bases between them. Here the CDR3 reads CASSPTGGGAFF. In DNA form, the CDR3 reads TGTGCCAGCAGTCCTACTGGGGGAGGGGCTTTCTTT.

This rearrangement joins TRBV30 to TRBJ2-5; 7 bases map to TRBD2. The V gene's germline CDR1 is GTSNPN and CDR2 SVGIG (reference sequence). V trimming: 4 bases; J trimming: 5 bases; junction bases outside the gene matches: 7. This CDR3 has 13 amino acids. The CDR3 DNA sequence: TGTGCCTGGATTCCCCGGGGGGTGGAGACCCAGTACTTC. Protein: CAWIPRGVETQYF.

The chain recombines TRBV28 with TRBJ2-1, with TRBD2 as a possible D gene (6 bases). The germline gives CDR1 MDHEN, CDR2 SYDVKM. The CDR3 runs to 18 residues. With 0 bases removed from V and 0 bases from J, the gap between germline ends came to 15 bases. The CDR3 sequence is CASSLWGGYGDSYNEQFF. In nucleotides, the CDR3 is TGTGCCAGCAGTTTATGGGGAGGATATGGGGACTCCTACAATGAGCAGTTCTTC.

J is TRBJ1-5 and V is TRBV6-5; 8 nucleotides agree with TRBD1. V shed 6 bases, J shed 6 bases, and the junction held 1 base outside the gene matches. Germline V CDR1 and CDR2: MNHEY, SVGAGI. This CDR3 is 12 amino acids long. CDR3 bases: TGTGCCAGCAGAACAGGGGGTCAGCCCCAGCATTTT. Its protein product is CASRTGGQPQHF.

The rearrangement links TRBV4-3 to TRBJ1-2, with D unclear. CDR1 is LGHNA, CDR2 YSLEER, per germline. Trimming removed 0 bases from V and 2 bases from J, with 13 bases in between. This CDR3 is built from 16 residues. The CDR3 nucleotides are TGCGCCAGCAGCCAAGATCTTATAAGAGGGAACTATGGCTACACCTTC. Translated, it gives CASSQDLIRGNYGYTF.

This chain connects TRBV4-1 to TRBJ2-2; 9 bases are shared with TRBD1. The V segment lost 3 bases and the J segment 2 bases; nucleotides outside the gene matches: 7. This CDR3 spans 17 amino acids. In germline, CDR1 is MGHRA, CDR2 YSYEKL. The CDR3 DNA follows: TGCGCCAGCAGCCATCAAACGGGACAGGGAAACACCGGGGAGCTGTTTTTT. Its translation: CASSHQTGQGNTGELFF.

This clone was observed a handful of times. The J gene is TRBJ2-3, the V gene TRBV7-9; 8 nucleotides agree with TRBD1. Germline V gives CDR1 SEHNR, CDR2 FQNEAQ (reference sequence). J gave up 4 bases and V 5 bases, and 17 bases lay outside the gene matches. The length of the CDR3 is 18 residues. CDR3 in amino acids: CASSTGTGLDGSADTQYF. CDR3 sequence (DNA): TGTGCCAGCAGCACAGGGACAGGCCTAGACGGTTCGGCAGATACGCAGTATTTT.

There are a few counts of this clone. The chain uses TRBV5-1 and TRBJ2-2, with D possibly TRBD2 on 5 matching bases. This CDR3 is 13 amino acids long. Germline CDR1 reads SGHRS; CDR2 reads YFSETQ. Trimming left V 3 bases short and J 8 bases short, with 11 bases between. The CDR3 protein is CASSSDSMGELFF. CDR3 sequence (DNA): TGCGCCAGCAGCTCGGACTCGATGGGGGAGCTGTTTTTT.

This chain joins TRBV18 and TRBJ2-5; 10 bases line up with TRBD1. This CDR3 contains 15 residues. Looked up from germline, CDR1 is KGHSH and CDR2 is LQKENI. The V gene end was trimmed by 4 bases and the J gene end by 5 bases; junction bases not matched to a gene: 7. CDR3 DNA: TGTGCCAGCTCACTTGACAGGGGGCTTTGGGAGACCCAGTACTTC. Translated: CASSLDRGLWETQYF.

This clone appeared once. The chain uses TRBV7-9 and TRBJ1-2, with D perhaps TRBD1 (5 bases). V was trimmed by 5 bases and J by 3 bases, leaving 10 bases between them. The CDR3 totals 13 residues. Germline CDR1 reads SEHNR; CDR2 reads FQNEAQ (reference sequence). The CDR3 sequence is CASSPRRDYGYTF. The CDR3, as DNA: TGTGCCAGCAGCCCCCGCAGGGACTATGGCTACACCTTC. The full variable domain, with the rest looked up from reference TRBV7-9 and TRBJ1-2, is DTGVSQNPRHKITKRGQNVTFRCDPISEHNRLYWYRQTLGQGPEFLTYFQNEAQLEKSRLLSDRFSAERPKGSFSTLEIQRTEQGDSAMYLCASSPRRDYGYTFGSGTRLTVV.

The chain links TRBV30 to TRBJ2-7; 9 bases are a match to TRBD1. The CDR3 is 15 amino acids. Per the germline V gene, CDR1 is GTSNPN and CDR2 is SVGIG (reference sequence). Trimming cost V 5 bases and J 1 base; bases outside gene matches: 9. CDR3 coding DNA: TGTGCCTGGTCCCGCCGACAGGGGGTTTCCTACGAGCAGTACTTC. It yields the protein CAWSRRQGVSYEQYF.

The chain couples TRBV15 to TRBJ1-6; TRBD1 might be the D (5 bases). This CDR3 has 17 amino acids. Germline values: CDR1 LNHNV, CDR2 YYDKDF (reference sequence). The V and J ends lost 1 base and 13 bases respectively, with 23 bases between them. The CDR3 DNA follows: TGTGCCACCAGCAGAGGGGGCCCGCAGAACCCCCTCTGCCCCCTCCACTTT. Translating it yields CATSRGGPQNPLCPLHF. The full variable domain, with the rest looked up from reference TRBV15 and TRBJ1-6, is DAMVIQNPRYQVTQFGKPVTLSCSQTLNHNVMYWYQQKSSQAPKLLFHYYDKDFNNEADTPDNFQSRRPNTSFCFLDIRSPGLGDTAMYLCATSRGGPQNPLCPLHFGNGTRLTVT.

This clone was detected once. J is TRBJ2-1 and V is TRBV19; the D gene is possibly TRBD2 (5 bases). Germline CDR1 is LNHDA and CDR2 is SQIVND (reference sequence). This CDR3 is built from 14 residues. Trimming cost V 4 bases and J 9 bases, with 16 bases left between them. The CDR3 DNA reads TGTGCCAGTAGTACAATTCTAGCCTCCGGTGAGCAGTTCTTC. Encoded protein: CASSTILASGEQFF.

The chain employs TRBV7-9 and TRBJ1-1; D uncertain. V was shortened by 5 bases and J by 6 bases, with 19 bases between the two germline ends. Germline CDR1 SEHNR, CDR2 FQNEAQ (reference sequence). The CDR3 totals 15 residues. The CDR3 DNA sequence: TGTGCCAGCAGCCCCCTCGCGGGGAGTGGGTCTGAAGCTTTCTTT. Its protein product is CASSPLAGSGSEAFF.

The CDR3 sequence: CAWSAGQVSGNTIYF. The CDR3 DNA sequence: TGTGCCTGGAGTGCCGGACAAGTTTCTGGAAACACCATATATTTT. The V and J genes are TRBV30 and TRBJ1-3, with D possibly matching TRBD1 (5 bases). The CDR3 spans 15 residues. From germline, CDR1 is GTSNPN and CDR2 SVGIG (reference sequence). V dropped 1 base and J dropped 1 base, with 11 bases sitting between them.

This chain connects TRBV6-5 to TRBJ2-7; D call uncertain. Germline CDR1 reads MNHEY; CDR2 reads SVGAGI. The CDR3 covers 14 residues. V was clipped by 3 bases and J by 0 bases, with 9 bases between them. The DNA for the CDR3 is TGTGCCAGCAGTTATTCGGGTCTCTCCTACGAGCAGTACTTC. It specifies CASSYSGLSYEQYF.

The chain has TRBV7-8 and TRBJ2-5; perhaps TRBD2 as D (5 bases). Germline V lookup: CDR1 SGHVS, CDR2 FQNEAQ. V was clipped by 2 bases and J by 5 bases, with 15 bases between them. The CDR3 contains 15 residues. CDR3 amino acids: CASSLSAAGLETQYF. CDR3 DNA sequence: TGTGCCAGCAGCTTATCAGCGGCAGGCTTGGAGACCCAGTACTTC.

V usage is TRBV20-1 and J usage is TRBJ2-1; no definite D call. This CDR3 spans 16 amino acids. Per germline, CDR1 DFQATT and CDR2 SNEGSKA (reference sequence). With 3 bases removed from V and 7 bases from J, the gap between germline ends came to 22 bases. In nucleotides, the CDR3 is TGCAGTGCTAGTACCTCTGTCGCGGCCTTTAAGAATGAGCAGTTCTTC. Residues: CSASTSVAAFKNEQFF.

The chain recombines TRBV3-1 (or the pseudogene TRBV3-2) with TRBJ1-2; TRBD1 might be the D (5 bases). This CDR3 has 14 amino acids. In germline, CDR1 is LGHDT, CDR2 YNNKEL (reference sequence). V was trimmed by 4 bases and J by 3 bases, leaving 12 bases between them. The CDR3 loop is CASSRGDGHYGYTF. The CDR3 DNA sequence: TGTGCCAGCAGCCGCGGGGACGGCCACTATGGCTACACCTTC.

The CDR3 reads CASSQGSLDGETQYF. In nucleotides, the CDR3 is TGTGCCAGCAGCCAAGGAAGTCTAGATGGAGAGACCCAGTACTTC. The J gene is TRBJ2-5, the V gene TRBV3-1 (or the pseudogene TRBV3-2); D unresolved. The CDR3 has 15 residues. The V end was cut by 1 base, the J end by 4 bases, with 13 bases between. CDR1 and CDR2 (germline): LGHDT, YNNKEL (reference sequence).

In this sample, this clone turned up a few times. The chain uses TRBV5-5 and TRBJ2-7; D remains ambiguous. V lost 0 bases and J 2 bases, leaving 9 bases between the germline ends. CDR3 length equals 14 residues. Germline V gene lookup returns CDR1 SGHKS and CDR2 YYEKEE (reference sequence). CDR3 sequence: CASSLAGSAYEQYF. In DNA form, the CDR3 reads TGTGCCAGCAGCTTGGCCGGGTCAGCCTACGAGCAGTACTTC.

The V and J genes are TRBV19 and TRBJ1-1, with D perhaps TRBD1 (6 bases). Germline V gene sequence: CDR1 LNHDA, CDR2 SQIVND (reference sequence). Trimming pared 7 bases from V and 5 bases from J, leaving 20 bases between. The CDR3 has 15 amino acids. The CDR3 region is CASTASGVGVTEAFF. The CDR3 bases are TGTGCCAGTACGGCGTCAGGGGTAGGGGTTACTGAAGCTTTCTTT.